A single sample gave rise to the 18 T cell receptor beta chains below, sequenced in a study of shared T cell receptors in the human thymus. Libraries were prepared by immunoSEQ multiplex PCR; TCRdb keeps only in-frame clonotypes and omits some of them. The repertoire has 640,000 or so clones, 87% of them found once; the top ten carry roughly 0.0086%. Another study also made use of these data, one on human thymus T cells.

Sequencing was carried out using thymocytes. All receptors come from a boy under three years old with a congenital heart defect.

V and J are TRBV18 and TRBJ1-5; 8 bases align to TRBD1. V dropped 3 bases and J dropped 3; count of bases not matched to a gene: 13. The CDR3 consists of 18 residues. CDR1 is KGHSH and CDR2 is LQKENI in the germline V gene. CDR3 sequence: CASSPDGSGGADNQPQHF. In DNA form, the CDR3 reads TGTGCCAGCTCACCGGACGGATCAGGGGGCGCAGACAATCAGCCCCAGCATTTT.

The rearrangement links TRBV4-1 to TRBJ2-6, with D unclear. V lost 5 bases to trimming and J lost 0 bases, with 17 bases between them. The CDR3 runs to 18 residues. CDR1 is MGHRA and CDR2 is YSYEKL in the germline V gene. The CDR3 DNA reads TGCGCCAGCAGCACCGTCCCAGGTGCTGTCTCTGGGGCCAACGTCCTGACTTTC. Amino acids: CASSTVPGAVSGANVLTF.

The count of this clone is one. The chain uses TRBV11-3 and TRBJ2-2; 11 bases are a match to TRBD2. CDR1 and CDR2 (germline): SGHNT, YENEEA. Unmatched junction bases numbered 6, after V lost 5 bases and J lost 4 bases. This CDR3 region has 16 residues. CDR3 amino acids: CASSETSGKGTGELFF. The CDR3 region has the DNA TGTGCCAGCAGCGAGACTAGCGGGAAGGGCACCGGGGAGCTGTTTTTT.

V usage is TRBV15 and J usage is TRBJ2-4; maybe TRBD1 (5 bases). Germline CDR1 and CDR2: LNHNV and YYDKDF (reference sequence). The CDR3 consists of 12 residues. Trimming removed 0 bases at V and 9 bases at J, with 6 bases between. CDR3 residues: CATSRDRAIQYF. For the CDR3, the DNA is TGTGCCACCAGCAGAGACAGGGCCATTCAGTACTTC.

CDR3 nucleotides: TGTGCCACCAGCAGAGATCCGAGCGGGAGGTTAGTCGGCACAGATACGCAGTATTTT. Its translation: CATSRDPSGRLVGTDTQYF. The chain has TRBV15 and TRBJ2-3; 9 bases align to TRBD2. Trimming removed 0 bases from V and 1 base from J; junction bases left unmatched: 11. Per the germline V gene, CDR1 is LNHNV and CDR2 is YYDKDF (reference sequence). The CDR3 runs to 19 residues.

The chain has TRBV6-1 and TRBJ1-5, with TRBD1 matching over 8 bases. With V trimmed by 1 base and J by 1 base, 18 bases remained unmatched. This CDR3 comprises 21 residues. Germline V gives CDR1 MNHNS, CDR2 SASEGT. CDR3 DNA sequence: TGTGCCAGCAGTGAAGTGGGCAGGGGGCCGTTTGGCCCCTGGAGCAATCAGCCCCAGCATTTT. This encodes CASSEVGRGPFGPWSNQPQHF.

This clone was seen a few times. CDR3 sequence reads: CASSLVYGTDFYNSPLHF. Written as DNA, the CDR3 is TGTGCCAGCAGCTTAGTCTACGGGACAGACTTTTATAATTCACCCCTCCACTTT. This rearrangement joins TRBV7-9 to TRBJ1-6, with 7 bases matching TRBD1. Germline trimming cut 1 base from V and 4 bases from J; bases unmatched to any gene: 10. This CDR3 has 18 amino acids. Per germline, CDR1 SEHNR and CDR2 FQNEAQ (reference sequence).

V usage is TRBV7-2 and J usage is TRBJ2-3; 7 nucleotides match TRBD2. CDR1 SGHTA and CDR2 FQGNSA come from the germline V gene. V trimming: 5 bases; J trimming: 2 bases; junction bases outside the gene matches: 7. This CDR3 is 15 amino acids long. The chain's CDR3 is CASSQTGGNTDTQYF. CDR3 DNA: TGTGCCAGCAGCCAGACCGGGGGGAACACAGATACGCAGTATTTT.

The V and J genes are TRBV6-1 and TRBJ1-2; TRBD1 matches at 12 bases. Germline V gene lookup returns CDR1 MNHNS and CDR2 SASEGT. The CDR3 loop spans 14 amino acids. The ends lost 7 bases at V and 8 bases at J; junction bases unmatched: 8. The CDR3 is CASTPGQGARGYTF. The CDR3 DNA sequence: TGTGCCAGCACCCCGGGACAGGGGGCGAGGGGCTACACCTTC.

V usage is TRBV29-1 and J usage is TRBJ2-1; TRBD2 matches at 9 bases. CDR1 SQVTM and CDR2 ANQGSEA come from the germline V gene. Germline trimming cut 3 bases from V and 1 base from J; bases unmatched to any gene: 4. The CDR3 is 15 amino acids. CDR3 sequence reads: CSVDRREGSYNEQFF. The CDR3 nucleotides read TGCAGCGTTGACCGGCGGGAGGGGTCCTACAATGAGCAGTTCTTC.

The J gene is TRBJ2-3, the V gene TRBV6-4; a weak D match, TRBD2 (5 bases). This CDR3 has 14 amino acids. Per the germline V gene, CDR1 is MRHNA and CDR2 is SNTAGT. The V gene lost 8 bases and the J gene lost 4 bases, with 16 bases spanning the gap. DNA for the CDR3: TGTGCCAGCTCCCTCGGAGGAGAGGCAGATACGCAGTATTTT. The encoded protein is CASSLGGEADTQYF.

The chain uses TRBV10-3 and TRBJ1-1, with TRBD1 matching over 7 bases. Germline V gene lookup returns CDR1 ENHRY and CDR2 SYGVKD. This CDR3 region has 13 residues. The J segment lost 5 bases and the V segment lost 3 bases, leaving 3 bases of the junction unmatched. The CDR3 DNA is TGTGCCATCAGTGACAGGGGGAGAACTGAAGCTTTCTTT. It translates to CAISDRGRTEAFF.

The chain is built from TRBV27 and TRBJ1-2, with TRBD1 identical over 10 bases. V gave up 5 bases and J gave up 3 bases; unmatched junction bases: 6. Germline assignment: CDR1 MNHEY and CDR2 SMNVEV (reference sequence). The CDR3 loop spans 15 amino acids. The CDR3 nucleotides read TGTGCCAGCAGTATTCTAGGACAGGGGGACTATGGCTACACCTTC. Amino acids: CASSILGQGDYGYTF.

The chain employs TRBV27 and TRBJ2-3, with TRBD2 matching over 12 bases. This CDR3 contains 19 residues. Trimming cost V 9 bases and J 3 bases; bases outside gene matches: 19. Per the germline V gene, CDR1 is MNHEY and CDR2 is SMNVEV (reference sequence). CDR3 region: CASSPKSGLAGLGTDTQYF. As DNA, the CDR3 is TGTGCCAGTTCACCCAAATCCGGACTAGCGGGGTTGGGGACAGATACGCAGTATTTT.

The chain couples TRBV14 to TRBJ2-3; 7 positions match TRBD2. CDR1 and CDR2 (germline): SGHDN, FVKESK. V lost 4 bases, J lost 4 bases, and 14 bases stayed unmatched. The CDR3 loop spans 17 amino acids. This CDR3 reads CASSRRGARGLPDTQYF. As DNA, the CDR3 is TGTGCCAGCAGCCGTAGAGGCGCGCGGGGGTTGCCAGATACGCAGTATTTT.

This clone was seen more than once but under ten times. The CDR3 is CASSLVGDSGNTIYF. DNA of the CDR3: TGTGCCAGCAGTTTAGTGGGAGACTCTGGAAACACCATATATTTT. The V and J genes are TRBV28 and TRBJ1-3; D is unclear. Trimming pared 2 bases from V and 0 bases from J, leaving 8 bases between. Germline V gene sequence: CDR1 MDHEN, CDR2 SYDVKM. This CDR3 has 15 amino acids.

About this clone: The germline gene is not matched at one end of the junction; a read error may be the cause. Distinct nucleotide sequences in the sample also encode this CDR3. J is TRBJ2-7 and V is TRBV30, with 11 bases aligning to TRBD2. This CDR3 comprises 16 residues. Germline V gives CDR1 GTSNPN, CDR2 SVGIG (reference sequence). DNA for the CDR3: TGTGCCTGGAGGCCAAAGGGGCTAGCGGGAGGACGCGAGAAGTACTTC. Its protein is CAWRPKGLAGGREKYF.

The CDR3 loop is CSVEDWTSGSYEQYF. In DNA form, the CDR3 reads TGCAGCGTTGAAGATTGGACTAGCGGGTCCTACGAGCAGTACTTC. V usage is TRBV29-1 and J usage is TRBJ2-7, with 11 positions matching TRBD2. Germline-derived CDR1 and CDR2 are SQVTM and ANQGSEA. The CDR3 loop spans 15 amino acids. Germline trimming cut 0 bases from V and 1 base from J; bases unmatched to any gene: 2.